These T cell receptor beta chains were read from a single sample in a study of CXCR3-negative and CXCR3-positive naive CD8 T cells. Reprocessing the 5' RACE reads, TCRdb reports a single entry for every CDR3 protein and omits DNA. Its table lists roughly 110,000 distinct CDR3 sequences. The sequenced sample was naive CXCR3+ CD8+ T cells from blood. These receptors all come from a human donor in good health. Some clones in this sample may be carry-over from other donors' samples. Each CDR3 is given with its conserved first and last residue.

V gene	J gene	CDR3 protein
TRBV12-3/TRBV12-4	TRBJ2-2	CASSWVRGGPTGELFF
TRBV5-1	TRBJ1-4	CASSLSPTVGRGEKLFF
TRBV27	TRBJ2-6	CASSHIQLLSSGANVLTF
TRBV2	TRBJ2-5	CASSDRSGSSGETQYF
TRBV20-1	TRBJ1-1	CSASLAGTEAFF
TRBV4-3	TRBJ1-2	CASSQDVAGYGYTF
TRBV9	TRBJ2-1	CASSVGGGDHEQFF
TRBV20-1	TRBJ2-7	CGARVSRGSSYEQYF
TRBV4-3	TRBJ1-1	CASSQDVRGDTEAFF
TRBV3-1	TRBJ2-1	CASSPSTREGLLNEQFF
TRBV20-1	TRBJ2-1	CSARDLAGGGYNEQFF
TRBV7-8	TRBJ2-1	CASSRGQTYNEQFF
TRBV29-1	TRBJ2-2	CSVEDVEGLTGELFF
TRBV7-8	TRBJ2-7	CASSPWVFGEQYF
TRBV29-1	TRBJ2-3	CSAQGGLVTDTQYF
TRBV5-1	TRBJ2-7	CASSPIGTGDYEQYF
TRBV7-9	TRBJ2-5	CASSLVSNGETQYF
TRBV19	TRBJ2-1	CASSIAGTSGYNEQFF
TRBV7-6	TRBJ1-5	CASSCLRDRGNQPQHF
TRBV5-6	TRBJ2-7	CASSLEVGYEQYF
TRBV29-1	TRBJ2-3	CSVVGTGVSDTQYF
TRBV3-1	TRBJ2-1	CASSQDPVNEQFF
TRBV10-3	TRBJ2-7	CAISETGASYEQYF
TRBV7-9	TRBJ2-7	CASSPPGQGGSEQYF
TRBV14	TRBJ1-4	CASSQAAAWEEKLFF
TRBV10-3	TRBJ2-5	CAISGTLAGELETQYF
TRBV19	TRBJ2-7	CASSMSVDSSYEQYF
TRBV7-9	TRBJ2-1	CASSIGSSYNEQFF
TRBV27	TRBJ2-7	CASSLSVPYEQYF
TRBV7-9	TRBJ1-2	CASSLSGGSYGYTF
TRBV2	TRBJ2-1	CARTDRTESYNEQFF
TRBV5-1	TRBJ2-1	CASSPLDRASYNEQFF
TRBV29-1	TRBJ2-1	CSVETGYEQFF
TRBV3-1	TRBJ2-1	CASSQKYNEQFF
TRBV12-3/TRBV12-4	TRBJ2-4	CASSSLVDKVAKNIQYF
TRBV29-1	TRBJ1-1	CSVDRGEDTEAFF
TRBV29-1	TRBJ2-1	CSVESRQWTPYNEQFF
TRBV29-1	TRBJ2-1	CSVGTGSYNEQFF
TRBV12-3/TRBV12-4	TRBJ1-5	CASSLENQPQHF
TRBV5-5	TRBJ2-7	CASSLETGYGCYEQYF
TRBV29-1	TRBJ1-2	CSVEDPAPYGYTF
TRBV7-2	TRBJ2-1	CASTAGGGLYNEQFF
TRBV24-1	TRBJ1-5	CATSGPRGPRGSNQPQHF
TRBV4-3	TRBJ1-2	CASSQAGEGYTF
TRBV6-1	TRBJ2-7	CAARHLSSYEQYF
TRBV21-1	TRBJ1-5	CASSKGGQGHSNQPQHF
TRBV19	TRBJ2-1	CASSQVDGPYNEQFF
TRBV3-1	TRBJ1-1	CASSIGQGVMNTEAFF
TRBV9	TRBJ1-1	CASSTGETNTEAFF
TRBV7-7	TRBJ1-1	CASSPRGDDEAFF
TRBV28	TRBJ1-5	CASSLGSNQPQHF